The 26 T cell receptor beta chains in this list originate from one sample, sequenced in a study of T cells in narcolepsy. TCRdb keeps only in-frame clones here, not all; method: immunoSEQ multiplex PCR. Altogether around 24,000 clones are present, about 80% being singletons, with the ten largest covering about 1%. Specimen: memory (CD45RA-) CD4+ T cells from blood. Receptors originate from a human donor in good health.

The rearrangement links TRBV15 to TRBJ2-3, with D unresolved. V gave up 0 bases and J gave up 6 bases, with 4 bases separating them. This CDR3 has 12 amino acids. The germline V gene has CDR1 LNHNV and CDR2 YYDKDF (reference sequence). The CDR3 region is CATSRDLDTQYF. CDR3 bases: TGTGCCACCAGCAGAGATTTGGATACGCAGTATTTT.

The chain is built from TRBV19 and TRBJ1-5; D gene unclear. The CDR3 runs 13 residues. Trimming shortened V by 3 bases and J by 5 bases, and 8 bases separated the two germline ends. Germline CDR1 is LNHDA and CDR2 is SQIVND (reference sequence). CDR3 DNA sequence: TGTGCCAGTAGTATTAGAGGGCATCAGCCCCAGCATTTT. Translating it yields CASSIRGHQPQHF. Full variable domain (rest looked up from reference TRBV19 and TRBJ1-5): DGGITQSPKYLFRKEGQNVTLSCEQNLNHDAMYWYRQDPGQGLRLIYYSQIVNDFQKGDIAEGYSVSREKKESFPLTVTSAQKNPTAFYLCASSIRGHQPQHFGDGTRLSIL.

The chain employs TRBV7-2 and TRBJ2-7; D gene unclear. Germline V gene lookup returns CDR1 SGHTA and CDR2 FQGNSA. The CDR3 consists of 15 residues. Between the trimmed V and J ends, which lost 6 bases and 1 base, there was a span of 16 bases. CDR3 amino acids: CASSRNADPSYEQYF. In DNA form, the CDR3 reads TGTGCCAGCAGTCGCAACGCGGACCCTTCCTACGAGCAGTACTTC.

The chain couples TRBV5-1 to TRBJ2-1, with 8 bases that match TRBD1. In germline, CDR1 is SGHRS, CDR2 YFSETQ. J was trimmed by 0 bases and V by 4 bases; bases with no gene match: 6. This CDR3 region has 16 residues. This chain's CDR3 is CASSQDRGLSYNEQFF. For the CDR3, the DNA is TGCGCCAGCAGCCAAGACAGGGGACTCTCCTACAATGAGCAGTTCTTC.

V is TRBV7-2 and J is TRBJ2-5; tentatively, D is TRBD1 or TRBD2 (5 bases each). V shed 1 base and J shed 3 bases, with 12 bases lying between them. This CDR3 region has 15 residues. Germline CDR1 and CDR2: SGHTA and FQGNSA. The CDR3 DNA reads as TGTGCCAGCAGCTTAGGTTCCGGGACGGAAGAGACCCAGTACTTC. It translates to CASSLGSGTEETQYF.

The chain uses TRBV19 and TRBJ1-1; D is possibly TRBD1 (5 bases). The CDR3 sequence is 14 residues long. V was shortened by 5 bases and J by 3 bases, with 13 bases between the two germline ends. In germline, CDR1 is LNHDA, CDR2 SQIVND (reference sequence). This CDR3 is CASSSPGLDTEAFF. As DNA, the CDR3 is TGTGCCAGTAGTTCACCAGGGTTGGACACTGAAGCTTTCTTT.

This clone was detected only a few times. This rearrangement joins TRBV6-1 to TRBJ2-2; the D gene is possibly TRBD2 (6 bases). This CDR3 region has 13 residues. Germline V gene sequence: CDR1 MNHNS, CDR2 SASEGT. The ends were cut back, 4 bases at V and 7 bases at J, with 10 bases in the middle. CDR3 amino acids: CASSVSGVGELFF. For the CDR3, the DNA is TGTGCCAGCAGTGTATCGGGGGTCGGGGAGCTGTTTTTT.

The rearrangement joins TRBV11-1 to TRBJ2-7, with 13 bases fitting TRBD2. The V gene end was trimmed by 5 bases and the J gene end by 0 bases; junction bases not matched to a gene: 7. The CDR3 has 17 residues. Germline V gene data show CDR1 as SGHAT and CDR2 as FQDESV (reference sequence). The chain's CDR3 is CASSRLAGGTTSYEQYF. CDR3 in DNA: TGTGCCAGCAGCCGACTAGCGGGGGGCACAACCTCCTACGAGCAGTACTTC.

The chain has TRBV19 and TRBJ1-5; 9 bases are a match to TRBD1. The CDR3 extends over 16 amino acids. J gave up 7 bases and V 7 bases, and 14 bases lay outside the gene matches. Germline CDR1 LNHDA, CDR2 SQIVND (reference sequence). CDR3 in amino acids: CASTLSRTGVGQPQHF. In nucleotides, the CDR3 is TGTGCCAGTACCCTGTCACGGACAGGGGTAGGGCAGCCCCAGCATTTT.

V usage is TRBV7-2 and J usage is TRBJ2-7; a possible D gene is TRBD1 (6 bases). Germline-derived CDR1 and CDR2 are SGHTA and FQGNSA. The CDR3 has 15 residues. V shed 1 base and J shed 2 bases, with 12 bases lying between them. As DNA, the CDR3 is TGTGCCAGCAGCTTAGGGGGACAAGTGACCTACGAGCAGTACTTC. Translation: CASSLGGQVTYEQYF.

The count of this clone is one. The gene calls are TRBV6-1 and TRBJ2-3, with 7 bases aligning to TRBD2. The CDR3 runs 15 residues. CDR1 and CDR2 from the germline V gene are MNHNS and SASEGT. The trim removed 1 base at V and 9 bases at J, leaving 10 bases unmatched. The CDR3 DNA is TGTGCCAGCAGTGAAGTCAGGGACCCCGGGGGGACGCAGTATTTT. This gives the protein CASSEVRDPGGTQYF.

The CDR3, as DNA: TGTGCCAGCAGCCCCAGTGGCTCTGGGGCCAACGTCCTGACTTTC. Its translation: CASSPSGSGANVLTF. The rearrangement joins TRBV7-8 to TRBJ2-6; D call uncertain. The CDR3 is made up of 15 amino acids. CDR1 SGHVS and CDR2 FQNEAQ come from the germline V gene. Trimming removed 5 bases at V and 0 bases at J, with 8 bases between.

The chain joins TRBV9 to TRBJ1-6; weak D call: TRBD1 (6 bases). The V and J ends lost 3 bases and 10 bases respectively, with 14 bases between them. Germline assignment: CDR1 SGDLS and CDR2 YYNGEE. The CDR3 is 14 amino acids. The CDR3, as DNA: TGTGCCAGCAGCGCTAGGGGGGCCCTCTCACCCCTCCACTTT. It is translated as CASSARGALSPLHF.

The chain is built from TRBV10-1 and TRBJ2-2; D ambiguous. The CDR3 is made up of 16 amino acids. CDR1 is WNHNN, CDR2 SYGVQD, per germline (reference sequence). V was cut by 0 bases and J by 1 base, with 9 bases left in between. The CDR3 sequence: CASSESFIGNTGELFF. In nucleotides, the CDR3 is TGCGCCAGCAGTGAGTCTTTTATAGGGAACACCGGGGAGCTGTTTTTT.

As for this clone: At the DNA level, this CDR3 is encoded by other sequences in the same sample as well. The chain combines TRBV7-9 with TRBJ1-1; 10 bases map to TRBD1. Trimming at V came to 5 bases and at J to 14 bases, leaving 11 bases not matched to a gene. The CDR3 sequence is 13 residues long. CDR1 is SEHNR and CDR2 is FQNEAQ in the germline V gene (reference sequence). CDR3 sequence (DNA): TGTGCCAGCAGCCGACAGACAGGGGGCAAGGGGTTCTTT. This codes for CASSRQTGGKGFF.

The sample holds a few counts of this clone. The chain combines TRBV15 with TRBJ1-1, with a weak D call TRBD1 (5 bases). CDR1 is LNHNV and CDR2 is YYDKDF in the germline V gene (reference sequence). CDR3 length: 15 amino acids. V gave up 1 base and J gave up 1 base, with 10 bases separating them. The CDR3 region is CATSRGEGWNTEAFF. In nucleotides, the CDR3 is TGTGCCACCAGCAGAGGGGAGGGGTGGAACACTGAAGCTTTCTTT.

The rearrangement joins TRBV7-9 to TRBJ2-7; 10 bases line up with TRBD1. V was pared by 4 bases and J by 3 bases, with 6 bases of the junction left unmatched. Germline lookup yields CDR1 SEHNR and CDR2 FQNEAQ (reference sequence). CDR3 size: 15 residues. DNA of the CDR3: TGTGCCAGCAGCTCGACAGGGGGCCAGAGCTACGAGCAGTACTTC. Translation: CASSSTGGQSYEQYF.

The rearrangement links TRBV11-3 to TRBJ2-1, with D perhaps given as TRBD1 or TRBD2 (7 bases each). Germline CDR1 reads SGHNT; CDR2 reads YENEEA. Trimming removed 5 bases at V and 6 bases at J, with 17 bases between. This CDR3 region has 15 residues. CDR3 residues: CASSQRAGGGNEQFF. CDR3 in DNA: TGTGCCAGCAGCCAGAGGGCAGGGGGGGGCAATGAGCAGTTCTTC. Looking up the rest from reference TRBV11-3 and TRBJ2-1 gives the full variable domain: EAGVVQSPRYKIIEKKQPVAFWCNPISGHNTLYWYLQNLGQGPELLIRYENEEAVDDSQLPKDRFSAERLKGVDSTLKIQPAELGDSAVYLCASSQRAGGGNEQFFGPGTRLTVL.

This clone was seen only a few times. This chain connects TRBV5-1 to TRBJ2-5, with 8 bases matching TRBD1. This CDR3 spans 14 amino acids. V lost 2 bases and J lost 5; bases outside the gene matches: 5. Germline V gives CDR1 SGHRS, CDR2 YFSETQ. The CDR3 protein is CASSFQGARETQYF. CDR3 DNA: TGCGCCAGCAGCTTTCAGGGGGCGCGGGAGACCCAGTACTTC.

The rearrangement uses TRBV6-1 and TRBJ1-1; D possibly corresponds to TRBD1 (6 bases). This CDR3 contains 14 residues. Deletions cut 11 bases from V and 2 bases from J, with 18 bases between. CDR1 is MNHNS and CDR2 is SASEGT in the germline V gene. The CDR3 loop is CAVRRDTSNTEAFF. The CDR3 DNA is TGTGCCGTAAGGCGGGACACCTCCAACACTGAAGCTTTCTTT.

CDR3 residues: CSVGYTGRGANVLTF. CDR3 in DNA: TGCAGCGTTGGGTATACAGGGCGTGGGGCCAACGTCCTGACTTTC. The genes are TRBV29-1 and TRBJ2-6; weak D call: TRBD1 (6 bases). This CDR3 is 15 amino acids long. The germline CDR1 and CDR2 sequences are SQVTM and ANQGSEA. V was pared by 4 bases and J by 3 bases, with 13 bases between.

CDR3 coding DNA: TGTGCCAGCAGCGTAGCGCCAAGCTCCTACGAGCAGTACTTC. Its translation is CASSVAPSSYEQYF. V and J are TRBV9 and TRBJ2-7; D gene unclear. The CDR3 consists of 14 residues. Trimming removed 0 bases at V and 0 bases at J, with 7 bases between. Germline V gives CDR1 SGDLS, CDR2 YYNGEE.

The chain is built from TRBV20-1 and TRBJ1-2, with TRBD1 as a possible D gene (5 bases). CDR3 length: 11 residues. Germline CDR1 DFQATT, CDR2 SNEGSKA (reference sequence). V shed 5 bases and J shed 8 bases, with 12 bases lying between them. The CDR3 sequence is CSAPVGRGYTF. The CDR3, as DNA: TGCAGTGCTCCTGTGGGGCGGGGCTACACCTTC.

This chain uses TRBV6-5 with TRBJ1-1; the D gene is possibly TRBD1 (6 bases). Germline values: CDR1 MNHEY, CDR2 SVGAGI. V lost 0 bases to trimming and J lost 3 bases, with 8 bases between them. The CDR3 is 14 residues long. The CDR3 here is CASSYSRGDTEAFF. The CDR3 DNA reads TGTGCCAGCAGTTACTCGAGGGGGGACACTGAAGCTTTCTTT.

The chain employs TRBV19 and TRBJ1-5; D not certain. Germline-derived CDR1 and CDR2 are LNHDA and SQIVND (reference sequence). This CDR3 has 13 residues. Between the trimmed V and J ends, which lost 0 bases and 5 bases, there was a span of 5 bases. The CDR3 sequence: CASSIDADQPQHF. CDR3 in DNA: TGTGCCAGTAGTATAGATGCCGATCAGCCCCAGCATTTT.

The chain recombines TRBV27 with TRBJ2-7; D is uncertain. The CDR3 runs 12 residues. Germline loops: CDR1 MNHEY, CDR2 SMNVEV (reference sequence). Deletions cut 3 bases from V and 4 bases from J, with 7 bases between. In DNA form, the CDR3 reads TGTGCCAGCAGTTTTCCAGGTTACGAGCAGTACTTC. Translation: CASSFPGYEQYF.